Detailed here is one T cell receptor beta chain. Produced via immunoSEQ multiplex PCR; TCRdb's table is partial and in-frame only. The data contain 95,000 to 100,000 clones, 79% of them seen just once; the ten biggest clones take up about a sixth. The CDR3 consists of 18 residues. Germline V CDR1 and CDR2: SGDLS, YYNGEE. V shed 0 bases, J shed 5 bases, and the junction held 13 bases outside the gene matches. The data were taken from a study of blood T cell repertoires in COVID-19. The chain carries TRBV9 and TRBJ2-1; TRBD2 agrees at 8 bases. The sequence came from a woman of 80 years or more with active or convalescent COVID-19. The sequenced sample was peripheral blood. The CDR3 region has the DNA TGTGCCAGCAGCGTAGCTGGGCCGAGGGCGGGAGGCCACAATGAGCAGTTCTTC. This sequence encodes CASSVAGPRAGGHNEQFF.